A selection of T cell receptor beta chains follows, all from one sample in a study of T cell repertoires and HLA-DP antigens. The antigens of these receptors remain unknown. Method: immunoSEQ multiplex PCR; TCRdb's copy keeps in-frame clones and lacks some. The sample records about 73,000 clones, around 80% being singletons. Sequencing used CD4+ T cells from PBMCs. The receptors derive from a man in his sixties in good health and CMV-seronegative. CDR3s include the opening cysteine and the closing phenylalanine or tryptophan. A D gene is named only where the DNA matches it firmly. Not all rows give a size; the values are once, few, many and, for expanded clones, a class.

>15|TRBJ2-2|NA|TRBV7-9|TRBD2
CASSLASSGTGELFF
TGTGCCAGCAGCTTAGCGTCTAGCGGAACCGGGGAGCTGTTTTTT
>12|TRBJ2-7|NA|TRBV5-1|NA
CASSLSSGEQYF
TGCGCCAGCAGCTTGTCGTCGGGGGAGCAGTACTTC
>14|TRBJ1-5|NA|TRBV28|TRBD1
CASIPGQDNQPQHF
TGTGCCAGCATCCCTGGACAGGACAATCAGCCCCAGCATTTT
>15|TRBJ2-6|NA|TRBV15|NA
CATSRGGSGANVLTF
TGTGCCACCAGCAGAGGGGGATCTGGGGCCAACGTCCTGACTTTC
>16|TRBJ2-7|NA|TRBV30|TRBD1
CAWRNPDRGRADEQYF
TGTGCCTGGCGAAACCCGGACAGGGGGCGCGCCGACGAGCAGTACTTC
>13|TRBJ2-7|few|TRBV29-1|NA
CSVATPVPGEQYF
TGCAGCGTTGCCACCCCAGTCCCCGGAGAGCAGTACTTC
>16|TRBJ2-2|once|TRBV10-3|NA
CAISESTGGAAGELFF
TGTGCCATCAGTGAGTCAACGGGGGGCGCCGCCGGGGAGCTGTTTTTT
>20|TRBJ2-4|NA|TRBV4-2|TRBD2
CASSQGPFRLAGLAKNIQYF
TGTGCCAGCAGCCAAGGCCCTTTCCGGCTAGCGGGTTTAGCCAAAAACATTCAGTACTTC
>14|TRBJ2-3|NA|TRBV7-2|TRBD1
CASSWRQGPDTQYF
TGTGCCAGCAGCTGGAGACAGGGACCAGATACGCAGTATTTT
>17|TRBJ2-1|NA|TRBV23-1|TRBD1
CASSHALWGQGAYEQFF
TGCGCCAGCAGTCATGCCCTGTGGGGACAGGGGGCATATGAGCAGTTCTTC
>15|TRBJ2-3|NA|TRBV9|TRBD2
CASSVSSGSTDTQYF
TGTGCCAGCAGCGTCTCTAGCGGGAGTACAGATACGCAGTATTTT
>13|TRBJ1-1|few|TRBV30|NA
CAWKGRLNTEAFF
TGTGCCTGGAAGGGACGATTGAACACTGAAGCTTTCTTT
>15|TRBJ2-5|few|TRBV15|NA
CATSSPHGGQETQYF
TGTGCCACCAGCAGCCCCCACGGGGGCCAAGAGACCCAGTACTTC
>15|TRBJ1-1|NA|TRBV5-1|NA
CASTSSGGLNTEAFF
TGCGCCAGCACTTCGAGCGGGGGATTGAACACTGAAGCTTTCTTT
>13|TRBJ1-1|NA|TRBV29-1|TRBD1
CSVTGGGNTEAFF
TGCAGCGTGACAGGGGGTGGGAACACTGAAGCTTTCTTT
>17|TRBJ2-3|NA|TRBV4-2|TRBD2
CASSQMGLAGGEDTQYF
TGTGCCAGCAGCCAAATGGGACTAGCGGGAGGGGAGGATACGCAGTATTTT
>14|TRBJ1-5|NA|TRBV18|TRBD1
CASSPTGGSQPQHF
TGTGCCAGCTCACCCACAGGGGGCAGTCAGCCCCAGCATTTT
>15|TRBJ2-3|NA|TRBV15|NA
CATSASSTHGDTQYF
TGTGCCACCAGCGCTAGCAGCACTCACGGAGATACGCAGTATTTT
>16|TRBJ2-3|NA|TRBV7-2|NA
CASSLIGDLSTDTQYF
TGTGCCAGCAGCTTAATAGGGGACCTAAGCACAGATACGCAGTATTTT
>13|TRBJ1-3|NA|TRBV6-1|NA
CASTEWRGNTIYF
TGTGCCAGCACCGAATGGCGGGGAAACACCATATATTTT
>15|TRBJ2-2|NA|TRBV6-6|NA
CASSAGDSNTGELFF
TGTGCCAGCAGTGCAGGGGATTCGAACACCGGGGAGCTGTTTTTT
>15|TRBJ1-4|NA|TRBV4-3|NA
CASSREGGGNEKLFF
TGCGCCAGCAGCCGGGAGGGGGGCGGCAATGAAAAACTGTTTTTT
>15|TRBJ1-5|NA|TRBV30|NA
CAWSAQQGPNQPQHF
TGTGCCTGGAGTGCACAACAGGGACCCAATCAGCCCCAGCATTTT
>14|TRBJ1-1|NA|TRBV2|TRBD1
CASSQRTGGSEAFF
TGTGCCAGCAGTCAAAGGACAGGGGGCTCTGAAGCTTTCTTT
>14|TRBJ1-2|NA|TRBV6-6|TRBD1
CASSATGVNYGYTF
TGTGCCAGCAGTGCGACAGGGGTTAACTATGGCTACACCTTC
>10|TRBJ1-6|NA|TRBV20-1|NA
CSARHPPLHF
TGCAGTGCCCGTCACCCACCCCTCCACTTT
>17|TRBJ2-2|NA|TRBV7-2|NA
CASSFIPDRRKAGELFF
TGTGCCAGCAGCTTTATCCCTGACAGGAGGAAAGCCGGGGAGCTGTTTTTT
>17|TRBJ2-1|NA|TRBV4-1|TRBD2
CASSPPGGSGRAYEQFF
TGCGCCAGCAGCCCCCCGGGAGGTAGCGGGAGGGCCTATGAGCAGTTCTTC
>12|TRBJ2-1|NA|TRBV5-1|NA
CASSLSGTEQFF
TGCGCCAGCAGCTTGTCCGGAACTGAGCAGTTCTTC
>18|TRBJ2-1|NA|TRBV11-3|TRBD2
CASSFETSGVSSYNEQFF
TGTGCCAGCAGCTTCGAGACTAGCGGGGTGAGCTCCTACAATGAGCAGTTCTTC